Listed below are T cell receptor beta chains from one sample, sequenced in a study of blood T cell repertoires in COVID-19. Data came from immunoSEQ multiplex PCR; TCRdb stores just in-frame clones and leaves some out. The sample yields 250,000 to 300,000 clones, 90% seen once. Material for sequencing was peripheral blood. The source of these receptors is an older woman with COVID-19, enrolled during active disease. The CDR3 runs from the conserved cysteine through the conserved F or W. Each record gives: CDR3 DNA, CDR3 protein, V gene, J gene, D gene, clone size. The D gene is left open where the match is weak. Only part of the rows carry a size: once, few, many, or a class if the clone is expanded.

TGTGCCAGCAGCTCCCCCCCCGATCAGCCCCAGCATTTT	CASSSPPDQPQHF	TRBV7-2	TRBJ1-5	NA	NA
TGTGCCAGCAGTGAAATCGAATACAATCATAATTCACCCCTCCACTTT	CASSEIEYNHNSPLHF	TRBV6-1	TRBJ1-6	NA	NA
TGTGCCAGCAGGGGACAGCTCTCCTACAATGAGCAGTTCTTC	CASRGQLSYNEQFF	TRBV6-5	TRBJ2-1	TRBD1	once
TGTGCCAGCAGCTTAAATCCAGGGGGCGAAGCTTTCTTT	CASSLNPGGEAFF	TRBV7-3	TRBJ1-1	TRBD1	NA
TGTGCCAGCAGCTTGACTCGATACAATGAGCAGTTCTTC	CASSLTRYNEQFF	TRBV5-8	TRBJ2-1	NA	NA
TGCGCCAGCAGCCAAGATATCGAGCGAGGCCGAAAGAGGGCTGAAGCTTTCTTT	CASSQDIERGRKRAEAFF	TRBV4-1	TRBJ1-1	NA	once
TGTGCCAGCAGTTACGTTGGGGGCTTAGGCTATGGCTACACCTTC	CASSYVGGLGYGYTF	TRBV6-5	TRBJ1-2	NA	NA
TGTGCCAGCAGCCGACAGATTGGCTACACCTTC	CASSRQIGYTF	TRBV28	TRBJ1-2	NA	once
TGTGCCAGTAGTATAGAAAGGGGCAGGCTTCCTTTCTTT	CASSIERGRLPFF	TRBV19	TRBJ1-1	NA	NA
TGCGCCAGCAGGGAGGAGGGGTACACTGAAGCTTTCTTT	CASREEGYTEAFF	TRBV5-1	TRBJ1-1	NA	NA
TGTGCCAGCAGTTCGGGACAGCATGTTGGGGCCAACGTCCTGACTTTC	CASSSGQHVGANVLTF	TRBV6-2/TRBV6-3	TRBJ2-6	TRBD1	NA
TGTGCCAGCAGTCCCAGAGGGGGCCCTCAGCCCCAGCATTTT	CASSPRGGPQPQHF	TRBV6-6	TRBJ1-5	TRBD1	NA
TGTGCCAGCAGCGTGACTAGCGGGGGAGTCCAAGAGACCCAGTACTTC	CASSVTSGGVQETQYF	TRBV3-1/TRBV3-2	TRBJ2-5	TRBD2	once
TGTGCCAGCAGCGTAGGTCCCAGCGGGATCACAGATACGCAGTATTTT	CASSVGPSGITDTQYF	TRBV9	TRBJ2-3	TRBD2	NA
TGTGCCAGTTCTCAGGTCATAGAAAAACTGTTTTTT	CASSQVIEKLFF	TRBV6-6	TRBJ1-4	NA	NA
TGTGCCAGCAACTCCGACAGAGAGAACACTGAAGCTTTCTTT	CASNSDRENTEAFF	TRBV21-1	TRBJ1-1	NA	NA
TGTGCCAGCAGCGTACGAGGGACAGGGGACACTGAAGCTTTCTTT	CASSVRGTGDTEAFF	TRBV11-2	TRBJ1-1	TRBD1	NA
TGTGCCAGCACCGCGGGGCGGGCTAATGAAAAACTGTTTTTT	CASTAGRANEKLFF	TRBV2	TRBJ1-4	NA	NA
TGTGCCAGCAGTAAGACAGGTCGAGTACTCTCTGGGGCCAACGTCCTGACTTTC	CASSKTGRVLSGANVLTF	TRBV2	TRBJ2-6	NA	NA
TGTGCCAGCAGCTTGGGGGGAGTTGGAAACACCATATATTTT	CASSLGGVGNTIYF	TRBV5-6	TRBJ1-3	NA	NA
TGTGCCAGCAGTGAGTGGTCCCCGGGGATGGCTTTCTTT	CASSEWSPGMAFF	TRBV6-1	TRBJ1-1	NA	NA
TGTGCCAGCAGCTTAGGTCCTGGTAACAGGTTTGGGCCCCAGCATTTT	CASSLGPGNRFGPQHF	TRBV11-2	TRBJ1-5	NA	NA
TGCGCCAGCAGCCAAGGGAGAATAGCTAACTATGGCTACACCTTC	CASSQGRIANYGYTF	TRBV4-3	TRBJ1-2	NA	once
TGTGCCAGCACCCCCCTGGCAGGGCGAGGTATGCTGGTGTCGGTCATATATTTT	CASTPLAGRGMLVSVIYF	TRBV28	TRBJ1-3	NA	NA
TGTGCCAGCAGCCCGCCGAGGCCCAGGGATGGCGCCGGGGAGCTGTTTTTT	CASSPPRPRDGAGELFF	TRBV5-4	TRBJ2-2	NA	NA
TGCGCCAGCAGTCAGGGACAGGGGGCAACTAATGAAAAACTGTTTTTT	CASSQGQGATNEKLFF	TRBV4-1	TRBJ1-4	TRBD1	NA
TGCAGCGTTCGACAGGTCTCTGGAAACACCATATATTTT	CSVRQVSGNTIYF	TRBV29-1	TRBJ1-3	NA	NA
TGCGCCAGCAGCCAAGATCTAGCGGGGGGGCCAGGAGATACGCAGTATTTT	CASSQDLAGGPGDTQYF	TRBV4-3	TRBJ2-3	TRBD2	NA
TGTGCCAGCAGCCAAGACGGACAGCTGAACACTGAAGCTTTCTTT	CASSQDGQLNTEAFF	TRBV3-1/TRBV3-2	TRBJ1-1	NA	NA
TGCAGTGCTAGTGGTCTAGCGGGGGGGCTTGGAATCAGCCAAGAGACCCAGTACTTC	CSASGLAGGLGISQETQYF	TRBV20-1	TRBJ2-5	TRBD2	once
TGTGCCAGCAGGTTTACAGGGGGCGGGAGTCAGCCCCAGCATTTT	CASRFTGGGSQPQHF	TRBV6-5	TRBJ1-5	TRBD1	NA
TGTGCCTGGAGTGGAGGCAGCTCTCATCAGCCCCAGCATTTT	CAWSGGSSHQPQHF	TRBV30	TRBJ1-5	NA	NA
TGTGCCAGCATTCGTGTGAACACTGAAGCTTTCTTT	CASIRVNTEAFF	TRBV6-5	TRBJ1-1	NA	NA
TGTGCCAGCAGCTTCGGTTTCGATTCACCCCTCCACTTT	CASSFGFDSPLHF	TRBV7-2	TRBJ1-6	NA	few
TGTGCCAGCAGCCTCGGACTCGGAGACACCATATATTTT	CASSLGLGDTIYF	TRBV9	TRBJ1-3	NA	NA
TGTGCCAGCACGTTTGGGGGGGGGAACACCGGGGAGCTGTTTTTT	CASTFGGGNTGELFF	TRBV2	TRBJ2-2	TRBD2	NA
TGCGCCAGCAGCTTGGCCGGGGGGACAGGGACTGAAGCTTTCTTT	CASSLAGGTGTEAFF	TRBV5-1	TRBJ1-1	TRBD1	NA
TGTGCCAGCAGCCAAATCACTGGTCGGGACAGTCACATTCAGTACTTC	CASSQITGRDSHIQYF	TRBV7-9	TRBJ2-4	TRBD1	NA
TGTGCCAGCTCACAAAGCCCTCGACAGGGCGGACCGCCCCTCCACTTT	CASSQSPRQGGPPLHF	TRBV18	TRBJ1-6	TRBD1	few
TGCGCCAGCAGCTTGAACTACCGACAGGGGGGGACCGGGCAGTACTTC	CASSLNYRQGGTGQYF	TRBV5-1	TRBJ2-7	TRBD1	NA
TGCAGTGCTAGTTACGGCCTCGACAGGGGCCAAGAGACCCAGTACTTC	CSASYGLDRGQETQYF	TRBV20-1	TRBJ2-5	TRBD1	NA
TGTGCCTGGAGTGTACGAATCCCCCCCAAGGGGGCAACTAATGAAAAACTGTTTTTT	CAWSVRIPPKGATNEKLFF	TRBV30	TRBJ1-4	NA	NA
TGTGCCAGCAGTCCACAGGGGGATGACACTGAAGCTTTCTTT	CASSPQGDDTEAFF	TRBV6-2/TRBV6-3	TRBJ1-1	TRBD1	NA
TGTGCCAGCAGCTTAATTTCGCGGGAAAAACTGTTTTTT	CASSLISREKLFF	TRBV7-2	TRBJ1-4	NA	once
TGTGCCAGCAGTGAGAGGTTTCAGGGACAGGGGCGGATGGTGCAGTTCTTC	CASSERFQGQGRMVQFF	TRBV6-4	TRBJ2-1	TRBD1	NA
TGTGCCAGCAGCTTGGCAGGGAACACAGATACGCAGTATTTT	CASSLAGNTDTQYF	TRBV5-6	TRBJ2-3	NA	NA